A single sample is the source of the 23 T cell receptor beta chains below, sequenced in a study of T cell repertoires in cytomegalovirus infection (dated by TCRdb to 2018 to 2020). Sequencing used an Illumina HiSeq 1500. TCRdb redid the processing of the public reads, applying fastp at Q25 and MiXCR, and retained in-frame beta chains. One record per CDR3 amino acid sequence lists the most common genes and DNA. A total of 250,000 or so distinct CDR3 sequences appear in this sample, about a sixth of them only once. Of the sample, less than 50% falls within the top ten clones. Sequenced material: CD8+ T cells from PBMCs. These receptor sequences come from a human donor in good health (CMV status not recorded). Some clones in this sample may be carry-over from other donors' samples.

This clonotype was seen only a few times. This sequence joins TRBV14 and TRBJ1-2; the D is unclear. The germline V gene has CDR1 SGHDN and CDR2 FVKESK. The V and J ends lost 1 base and 2 bases respectively, with 5 bases between them. The CDR3 spans 13 residues. The CDR3 DNA reads TGTGCCAGCAGCCAAGCGGGGAACTATGGCTACACCTTC. Amino acids: CASSQAGNYGYTF.

The rearrangement uses TRBV28 and TRBJ2-7; 7 nucleotides align to TRBD2. In germline, CDR1 is MDHEN, CDR2 SYDVKM. This CDR3 has 15 amino acids. Trimming at V came to 5 bases and at J to 8 bases, leaving 15 bases not matched to a gene. The CDR3 region has the DNA TGTGCCAGCAGTAACTGGGAGGGGCAGTTTTACAAGCAGTACTTC. This translates into CASSNWEGQFYKQYF.

The chain recombines TRBV27 with TRBJ2-3; 8 bases map to TRBD1. The CDR3 covers 15 residues. The germline V gene has CDR1 MNHEY and CDR2 SMNVEV (reference sequence). J was trimmed by 3 bases and V by 4 bases; bases with no gene match: 6. The CDR3 nucleotides read TGTGCCAGCAGTTACCGGGACAGGAAGACAGATACGCAGTATTTT. The encoded protein is CASSYRDRKTDTQYF.

This clonotype was observed a few times. This chain links TRBV2 with TRBJ2-1, with TRBD2 matching 12 bases. The V segment lost 5 bases and the J segment 5 bases; nucleotides outside the gene matches: 13. The CDR3 contains 18 residues. The V gene's germline CDR1 is SNHLY and CDR2 FYNNEI. The CDR3 spells CASSPTTRLAGAHNEQFF. CDR3 nucleotide sequence: TGTGCCAGCAGTCCAACGACTCGACTAGCGGGGGCCCACAATGAGCAGTTCTTC.

This clonotype was seen a handful of times. The chain recombines TRBV7-3 with TRBJ2-3; D tentatively reads TRBD1 or TRBD2 (5 bases each). This CDR3 comprises 15 residues. V gave up 4 bases and J gave up 6 bases, with 17 bases separating them. Germline V gene data show CDR1 as SGHTA and CDR2 as FQGTGA. CDR3 sequence: CASSSYWDGVDTQYF. CDR3 nucleotides: TGTGCCAGCAGCTCATACTGGGACGGCGTGGATACGCAGTATTTT.

CDR3 sequence: CASSLQANSYNEQFF. CDR3 coding DNA: TGTGCCAGTAGCTTACAGGCGAACTCCTACAATGAGCAGTTCTTC. The chain uses TRBV19 and TRBJ2-1; TRBD1 might be the D (5 bases). V shed 6 bases and J shed 0 bases, with 12 bases lying between them. Germline lookup yields CDR1 LNHDA and CDR2 SQIVND (reference sequence). There are 15 residues in the CDR3.

The CDR3 loop reads CSARDSRAPGQYF. The CDR3 DNA reads TGCAGTGCTAGAGATTCGCGAGCACCGGGGCAGTATTTT. The V gene is TRBV20-1, the J gene TRBJ2-3; D gene uncertain. Trimming shortened V by 0 bases and J by 11 bases, and 15 bases separated the two germline ends. The CDR3 runs 13 residues. Germline CDR1 reads DFQATT; CDR2 reads SNEGSKA (reference sequence).

This clonotype has a handful of counts. J is TRBJ1-4 and V is TRBV20-1; D is possibly TRBD1 (6 bases). Trimming stripped 0 bases from V and 3 bases from J, with 14 bases between. This CDR3 has 16 amino acids. Per the germline V gene, CDR1 is DFQATT and CDR2 is SNEGSKA (reference sequence). This chain's CDR3 is CSARDRVGAPNEKLFF. In DNA, the CDR3 is TGCAGTGCTAGAGATCGGGTGGGGGCGCCTAATGAAAAACTGTTTTTT.

This clonotype was observed many times. This rearrangement joins TRBV11-2 to TRBJ1-5, with D unclear. The CDR3 has 15 residues. V was trimmed by 0 bases and J by 0 bases, leaving 6 bases between them. The germline CDR1 and CDR2 sequences are SGHAT and FQNNGV. The CDR3: CASSLEGVSNQPQHF. The CDR3 DNA reads as TGTGCCAGCAGCTTAGAAGGAGTTAGCAATCAGCCCCAGCATTTT.

The CDR3 region has the DNA TGCGCCAGCTGTTCGGGGGGAGGCTACAATGAGCAGTTCTTC. Protein product: CASCSGGGYNEQFF. This rearrangement joins TRBV5-1 to TRBJ2-1; 7 bases map to TRBD2. This CDR3 region has 14 residues. Germline CDR1 SGHRS, CDR2 YFSETQ. Trimming took 7 bases from V and 3 from J; bases not matched to a gene: 7.

J is TRBJ1-1 and V is TRBV4-1; D might be TRBD1 (6 bases). V gave up 1 base and J gave up 1 base, with 13 bases separating them. The length of the CDR3 is 16 residues. Per the germline V gene, CDR1 is MGHRA and CDR2 is YSYEKL. This chain's CDR3 is CASSQVPGARNTEAFF. The CDR3 coding sequence is TGCGCCAGCAGCCAAGTACCGGGGGCAAGGAACACTGAAGCTTTCTTT.

The table lists this clonotype with a few counts. The chain recombines TRBV6-2 or TRBV6-3 with TRBJ2-7; a weak D match, TRBD2 (5 bases). This CDR3 has 15 residues. Germline V CDR1 and CDR2: MNHEY, SVGEGT. V dropped 6 bases and J dropped 3 bases, with 18 bases sitting between them. The CDR3 region has the DNA TGTGCCAGCAGCCACCATACGGCCGGGGACTACGAGCAGTACTTC. Its translation is CASSHHTAGDYEQYF.

This clonotype was seen a handful of times. The V call is TRBV6-2 or TRBV6-3, the J call TRBJ2-1, with 7 bases aligning to TRBD2. Unmatched junction bases numbered 11, after V lost 8 bases and J lost 1 base. CDR1 and CDR2 from the germline V gene are MNHEY and SVGEGT. The CDR3 consists of 16 residues. The CDR3 bases are TGTGCCAGCCTAAAGGGTGCGGGGGTGTCCTACAATGAGCAGTTCTTC. Protein: CASLKGAGVSYNEQFF.

The J gene is TRBJ2-3, the V gene TRBV2; 8 positions agree with TRBD1. Germline CDR1 and CDR2: SNHLY and FYNNEI. This CDR3 is 17 amino acids long. J lost 4 bases, V lost 4 bases, and 13 bases had no gene match. Here the CDR3 DNA reads TGTGCCAGCAGTGCCGGGCCAGGGGGCACTCTGGCAGATACGCAGTATTTT. It codes for CASSAGPGGTLADTQYF.

At least ten counts were recorded for this clonotype. This chain connects TRBV7-6 to TRBJ2-1, with D unresolved. CDR3 length equals 13 residues. V was cut by 5 bases and J by 7 bases, with 12 bases left in between. Germline-derived CDR1 and CDR2 are SGHVS and FNYEAQ. The CDR3 here is CASSPPKRNEQFF. The CDR3 DNA sequence: TGTGCCAGCAGCCCACCTAAACGGAATGAGCAGTTCTTC.

Note on this clonotype: A much larger clone sits a single nucleotide away, making a read error possible. The chain has TRBV12-3 or TRBV12-4 and TRBJ1-1; D is ambiguous. The CDR3 has 13 residues. V lost 2 bases and J lost 4, with 8 bases in between. The CDR3 region has the DNA TGTGCCAGCAGTTTACCGTTGATCACTGAAGCTTTCTTT. Translation gives CASSLPLITEAFF.

This clonotype was observed a few times. The V gene is TRBV28, the J gene TRBJ2-2; the D call may be TRBD1 or TRBD2 (5 bases each). V lost 7 bases to trimming and J lost 4 bases, with 19 bases between them. The length of the CDR3 is 16 residues. Germline loops: CDR1 MDHEN, CDR2 SYDVKM. The chain's CDR3 is CASIQSAGDLTGELFF. CDR3 DNA: TGTGCCAGCATCCAATCGGCCGGGGACCTCACCGGGGAGCTGTTTTTT. The full variable domain, rest sourced from reference TRBV28 and TRBJ2-2, is DVKVTQSSRYLVKRTGEKVFLECVQDMDHENMFWYRQDPGLGLRLIYFSYDVKMKEKGDIPEGYSVSREKKERFSLILESASTNQTSMYLCASIQSAGDLTGELFFGEGSRLTVL.

V gene TRBV5-1 combines with J gene TRBJ1-1; TRBD1 aligns across 8 bases. The germline gives CDR1 SGHRS, CDR2 YFSETQ. J lost 4 bases, V lost 4 bases, and 6 bases had no gene match. The CDR3 loop spans 14 amino acids. CDR3 residues: CASSGQGVGTEAFF. The CDR3 nucleotides read TGCGCCAGCAGCGGACAGGGAGTAGGCACTGAAGCTTTCTTT.

This clonotype appeared a few times. V usage is TRBV6-6 and J usage is TRBJ1-1, with 7 bases lining up with TRBD1. Germline assignment: CDR1 MNHNY and CDR2 SVGAGI (reference sequence). This CDR3 has 16 amino acids. Trimming removed 0 bases from V and 4 bases from J; junction bases left unmatched: 8. The CDR3 sequence is CASSYSSPGGSTEAFF. The CDR3 region has the DNA TGTGCCAGCAGTTACTCGAGTCCAGGGGGAAGCACTGAAGCTTTCTTT.

This clonotype was observed at least ten times. The J gene is TRBJ2-5, the V gene TRBV28, with TRBD2 matching over 14 bases. V shed 5 bases and J 3 bases; nucleotides not matched to a gene: 11. This CDR3 is built from 18 residues. The germline V gene encodes CDR1 MDHEN and CDR2 SYDVKM. This CDR3 is CASSQITTSGGAEETQYF. The CDR3 DNA is TGTGCCAGCAGTCAAATTACGACTAGCGGGGGGGCCGAAGAGACCCAGTACTTC. Complete variable domain (other parts from reference TRBV28 and TRBJ2-5): DVKVTQSSRYLVKRTGEKVFLECVQDMDHENMFWYRQDPGLGLRLIYFSYDVKMKEKGDIPEGYSVSREKKERFSLILESASTNQTSMYLCASSQITTSGGAEETQYFGPGTRLLVL.

This clonotype was counted many times. DNA for the CDR3: TGTGCCAGCAGCCTACTGAGAGCGGGGGGGAGGACAGATACGCAGTATTTT. Translating gives CASSLLRAGGRTDTQYF. The rearrangement links TRBV7-2 to TRBJ2-3; 10 bases map to TRBD2. Germline CDR1 reads SGHTA; CDR2 reads FQGNSA. The CDR3 consists of 17 residues. J was trimmed by 3 bases and V by 5 bases; bases with no gene match: 11.

V usage is TRBV2 and J usage is TRBJ2-4, with D uncertain. Trimming removed 3 bases from V and 2 bases from J, with 5 bases in between. CDR1 is SNHLY, CDR2 FYNNEI, per germline. CDR3 size: 13 residues. CDR3: CASSDGTKNIQYF. As DNA, the CDR3 is TGTGCCAGCAGTGACGGAACCAAAAACATTCAGTACTTC.

This clonotype was counted at least ten times. V usage is TRBV6-1 and J usage is TRBJ2-6; no clear D gene. CDR1 and CDR2 from the germline V gene are MNHNS and SASEGT. Trimming took off 8 bases at V and 0 bases at J, with 11 bases between the two ends. This CDR3 spans 15 amino acids. CDR3 nucleotides: TGTGCCAGCCAAGAAGAGGTCTCTGGGGCCAACGTCCTGACTTTC. Translated: CASQEEVSGANVLTF.